One sample yielded the 20 T cell receptor beta chains listed below, sequenced in a study of blood T cell repertoires in COVID-19. Profiling relied on immunoSEQ multiplex PCR, and the TCRdb table lists in-frame clones only, not all of them. The table includes around 50,000 clones, roughly 87% detected once. Source material: peripheral blood. Every receptor here comes from a man aged 45-65 years with active COVID-19.

This clone was observed a handful of times. The chain couples TRBV29-1 to TRBJ2-7, with D possibly TRBD2 on 6 matching bases. CDR1 is SQVTM and CDR2 is ANQGSEA in the germline V gene. The CDR3 has 15 residues. Trimming left V 2 bases short and J 1 base short, with 15 bases between. This CDR3 reads CSVEIVASESYEQYF. The CDR3 DNA reads TGCAGCGTTGAAATTGTAGCTAGCGAGTCCTACGAGCAGTACTTC.

The J gene is TRBJ2-7, the V gene TRBV19, with TRBD2 as a possible D gene (7 bases). V was cut by 4 bases and J by 1 base, with 11 bases left in between. Germline assignment: CDR1 LNHDA and CDR2 SQIVND (reference sequence). The CDR3 has 14 residues. The CDR3 DNA follows: TGTGCCAGTAGTAAGAAGGGGGGGTCCTACGAGCAGTACTTC. It is translated as CASSKKGGSYEQYF.

A single count supports this clone. V gene TRBV7-2 combines with J gene TRBJ1-2; D ambiguous. Per germline, CDR1 SGHTA and CDR2 FQGNSA. Trimming took 4 bases from V and 4 from J, leaving 16 bases between them. The CDR3 runs to 15 residues. The CDR3 sequence is CASSSRPTSGYGYTF. The CDR3 nucleotides read TGTGCCAGCAGCTCCCGGCCCACCTCGGGCTATGGCTACACCTTC.

CDR3 sequence reads: CAIRPDSASTNEKLFF. The DNA for the CDR3 is TGTGCCATCAGGCCGGACTCTGCCTCAACTAATGAAAAACTGTTTTTT. This chain uses TRBV10-3 with TRBJ1-4; D is undetermined. Germline V gene sequence: CDR1 ENHRY, CDR2 SYGVKD. V shed 6 bases and J shed 0 bases, with 14 bases lying between them. The CDR3 is 16 amino acids.

The chain recombines TRBV5-4 with TRBJ1-4, with 7 bases aligning to TRBD1. Trimming cost V 0 bases and J 7 bases; bases outside gene matches: 9. Germline values: CDR1 SGHNT, CDR2 YYREEE (reference sequence). The CDR3 contains 16 residues. The CDR3, as DNA: TGTGCCAGCAGCTTGGCCCTGGGACAGACGGGTGAAAAACTGTTTTTT. Translated: CASSLALGQTGEKLFF.

This chain joins TRBV6-4 and TRBJ1-2; tentatively, D is TRBD1 (5 bases). Looked up from germline, CDR1 is MRHNA and CDR2 is SNTAGT. CDR3 length equals 14 residues. Trimming took off 5 bases at V and 6 bases at J, with 16 bases between the two ends. This CDR3 reads CASSLRGPEDGYTF. The CDR3 bases are TGTGCCAGCAGTCTTAGGGGCCCTGAAGATGGCTACACCTTC.

This clone was found once. The chain links TRBV7-9 to TRBJ1-2; no clear D gene. Trimming shortened V by 5 bases and J by 3 bases, and 10 bases separated the two germline ends. CDR3 length: 13 amino acids. Germline values: CDR1 SEHNR, CDR2 FQNEAQ (reference sequence). CDR3 in DNA: TGTGCCAGCAGCCCCGCCCGGGACTATGGCTACACCTTC. Translation: CASSPARDYGYTF.

The CDR3 region is CASSRGAGDYNEQFF. The DNA for the CDR3 is TGTGCCAGCAGCCGGGGGGCGGGAGACTACAATGAGCAGTTCTTC. The J gene is TRBJ2-1, the V gene TRBV5-4; D may be TRBD2 (7 bases). Germline V lookup: CDR1 SGHNT, CDR2 YYREEE (reference sequence). This CDR3 spans 15 amino acids. V was shortened by 4 bases and J by 3 bases, with 14 bases between the two germline ends.

The J gene is TRBJ2-5, the V gene TRBV29-1, with 8 bases identical to TRBD1. This CDR3 has 15 residues. Germline CDR1 SQVTM, CDR2 ANQGSEA. The V segment lost 1 base and the J segment 5 bases; nucleotides outside the gene matches: 9. CDR3 sequence (DNA): TGCAGCGTTGAAGGGGAGGCAGGGGGCTTGGAGACCCAGTACTTC. This sequence encodes CSVEGEAGGLETQYF.

The chain combines TRBV5-1 with TRBJ2-1; the match to TRBD2 covers 15 bases. The germline CDR1 and CDR2 sequences are SGHRS and YFSETQ. Germline trimming cut 4 bases from V and 4 bases from J; bases unmatched to any gene: 6. The CDR3 spans 17 residues. CDR3 coding DNA: TGCGCCAGCAGCCAGGGACTAGCGGGAGGCCAATACAATGAGCAGTTCTTC. The encoded protein is CASSQGLAGGQYNEQFF. Full variable domain (remainder filled in from reference TRBV5-1 and TRBJ2-1): KAGVTQTPRYLIKTRGQQVTLSCSPISGHRSVSWYQQTPGQGLQFLFEYFSETQRNKGNFPGRFSGRQFSNSRSEMNVSTLELGDSALYLCASSQGLAGGQYNEQFFGPGTRLTVL.

The chain joins TRBV28 to TRBJ2-7; D might be TRBD1 (6 bases). The germline V gene encodes CDR1 MDHEN and CDR2 SYDVKM. The CDR3 loop spans 14 amino acids. The ends were cut back, 4 bases at V and 3 bases at J, with 13 bases in the middle. This chain's CDR3 is CASSSHSDSYEQYF. The CDR3 region has the DNA TGTGCCAGCAGTTCTCATTCGGACAGCTACGAGCAGTACTTC.

The chain links TRBV30 to TRBJ2-7, with TRBD1 matching over 11 bases. CDR1 GTSNPN and CDR2 SVGIG come from the germline V gene (reference sequence). J lost 2 bases, V lost 8 bases, and 5 bases had no gene match. There are 13 residues in the CDR3. CDR3 bases: TGTGCCCTACAGGACAGGGGGCCCTACGAGCAGTACTTC. Amino acids: CALQDRGPYEQYF.

On this clone itself: At one of its ends the junction is not consistent with the germline gene, which may arise from a read error. J is TRBJ1-2 and V is TRBV5-5; possibly TRBD1 for D (5 bases). Germline V gene sequence: CDR1 SGHKS, CDR2 YYEKEE (reference sequence). The CDR3 runs 13 residues. CDR3 loop: CASGFSAGLGYTF. The CDR3 region has the DNA TGTGCCAGCGGCTTTTCGGCGGGGCTGGGCTACACCTTC. Full variable domain (missing parts from reference TRBV5-5 and TRBJ1-2): DAGVTQSPTHLIKTRGQQVTLRCSPISGHKSVSWYQQVLGQGPQFIFQYYEKEERGRGNFPDRFSARQFPNYSSELNVNALLLGDSALYLCASGFSAGLGYTFGSGTRLTVV.

The chain joins TRBV5-1 to TRBJ2-2; 8 positions agree with TRBD1. Germline V gene lookup returns CDR1 SGHRS and CDR2 YFSETQ. This CDR3 has 14 amino acids. Trimming cost V 4 bases and J 4 bases; bases outside gene matches: 3. The CDR3 protein is CASSQQGATGELFF. CDR3 in DNA: TGCGCCAGCAGCCAGCAGGGGGCCACCGGGGAGCTGTTTTTT.

The rearrangement uses TRBV19 and TRBJ1-3, with D possibly matching TRBD1 (6 bases). V gave up 4 bases and J gave up 14 bases, with 15 bases separating them. CDR1 is LNHDA, CDR2 SQIVND, per germline (reference sequence). The CDR3 consists of 12 residues. The CDR3 bases are TGTGCCAGTAGTACCTCGACAGGAGCTGTATATTTT. Protein: CASSTSTGAVYF.

This sequence joins TRBV6-6 and TRBJ1-2, with TRBD1 matching 10 bases. The germline CDR1 and CDR2 sequences are MNHNY and SVGAGI (reference sequence). The CDR3 runs to 12 residues. The CDR3 DNA reads as TGTGTAGAGGGACAGGGGCTCTATGGCTACACCTTC. This encodes CVEGQGLYGYTF.

In this sample, this clone turned up many times. The chain carries TRBV6-2 or TRBV6-3 and TRBJ2-7; 9 bases fit TRBD2. V trimming: 2 bases; J trimming: 2 bases; junction bases outside the gene matches: 4. This CDR3 has 15 amino acids. Per germline, CDR1 MNHEY and CDR2 SVGEGT. CDR3 sequence (DNA): TGTGCCAGCAGTTACAGGCGGGAGGGCCCCTACGAGCAGTACTTC. Translated: CASSYRREGPYEQYF.

The rearrangement uses TRBV28 and TRBJ2-7, with 9 bases that match TRBD1. The CDR3 is made up of 14 amino acids. Germline CDR1 reads MDHEN; CDR2 reads SYDVKM. Trimming removed 4 bases from V and 3 bases from J; junction bases left unmatched: 4. CDR3 residues: CASSYGTGFYEQYF. The DNA of the CDR3 is TGTGCCAGCAGTTACGGGACAGGGTTCTACGAGCAGTACTTC.

The rearrangement links TRBV28 to TRBJ2-2; 9 bases line up with TRBD1. The ends lost 6 bases at V and 5 bases at J; junction bases unmatched: 10. The germline V gene has CDR1 MDHEN and CDR2 SYDVKM. The CDR3 totals 16 residues. The CDR3 is CASSYPGQGWTGELFF. The CDR3 DNA is TGTGCCAGCAGCTATCCGGGACAGGGTTGGACCGGGGAGCTGTTTTTT.

This clone was counted once. The chain recombines TRBV11-3 with TRBJ2-5; TRBD2 matches 7 bases. The CDR3 is 13 amino acids. CDR1 SGHNT and CDR2 YENEEA come from the germline V gene. The J segment lost 7 bases and the V segment lost 0 bases, leaving 2 bases of the junction unmatched. The CDR3 DNA is TGTGCCAGCAGCTTAGATTGGGAGGGGACCCAGTACTTC. Its protein is CASSLDWEGTQYF.